The 8 T cell receptor beta chains in this list originate from one sample, sequenced in a study of T cells in localized non-small cell lung cancer. Repertoires were generated with immunoSEQ multiplex PCR, while TCRdb's copy carries only in-frame clones and drops some. The data contain more than 800 clones, 22% of them singletons. The input for sequencing was lung tumor tissue, taken before any cancer treatment. The source of these receptors is a female donor of 60 years or more with stage II squamous cell lung carcinoma.

The rearrangement uses TRBV11-3 and TRBJ2-5; the D gene could be TRBD1 or TRBD2 (6 bases each). Germline V gives CDR1 SGHNT, CDR2 YENEEA. CDR3 size: 14 residues. Trimming removed 5 bases at V and 3 bases at J, with 13 bases between. CDR3 sequence: CASSQGGTKETQYF. Here the CDR3 DNA reads TGTGCCAGCAGCCAAGGCGGGACAAAAGAGACCCAGTACTTC. The whole variable domain, filled in from reference TRBV11-3 and TRBJ2-5, reads EAGVVQSPRYKIIEKKQPVAFWCNPISGHNTLYWYLQNLGQGPELLIRYENEEAVDDSQLPKDRFSAERLKGVDSTLKIQPAELGDSAVYLCASSQGGTKETQYFGPGTRLLVL.

The chain recombines TRBV6-8 with TRBJ1-2; the match to TRBD1 covers 10 bases. CDR3 length equals 13 residues. The germline gives CDR1 MNHGY, CDR2 SAAAGT. Trimming removed 10 bases from V and 2 bases from J; junction bases left unmatched: 4. CDR3 sequence: CAIGTGANYGYTF. The CDR3 coding sequence is TGTGCCATTGGGACAGGGGCAAACTATGGCTACACCTTC.

By its share, this clone is medium-sized. The V call is TRBV11-3, the J call TRBJ2-6; unclear D gene. Looked up from germline, CDR1 is SGHNT and CDR2 is YENEEA. This CDR3 region has 16 residues. The V end lost 5 bases, the J end lost 0 bases, and 11 bases lay between the germline ends. The DNA for the CDR3 is TGTGCCAGCAGCCCTCAAATTCGCTCTGGGGCCAACGTCCTGACTTTC. This codes for CASSPQIRSGANVLTF.

Within the sample, this clone is large. In DNA, the CDR3 is TGTGCCAGCAGTAGCGGTTGGGCTCGGAACGAGCAGTACTTC. This sequence encodes CASSSGWARNEQYF. This chain links TRBV28 with TRBJ2-7, with a tentative D call TRBD2 (5 bases). This CDR3 spans 14 amino acids. Germline assignment: CDR1 MDHEN and CDR2 SYDVKM. V gave up 5 bases and J gave up 5 bases, with 16 bases separating them.

The V gene is TRBV11-3, the J gene TRBJ2-5, with TRBD1 as a possible D gene (6 bases). Trimming removed 3 bases from V and 5 bases from J, with 13 bases in between. The germline V gene has CDR1 SGHNT and CDR2 YENEEA. The CDR3 has 14 amino acids. The CDR3 loop reads CASSFLTGQETQYF. In DNA, the CDR3 is TGTGCCAGCAGCTTCCTGACAGGTCAGGAGACCCAGTACTTC. The whole variable domain, filled in from reference TRBV11-3 and TRBJ2-5, reads EAGVVQSPRYKIIEKKQPVAFWCNPISGHNTLYWYLQNLGQGPELLIRYENEEAVDDSQLPKDRFSAERLKGVDSTLKIQPAELGDSAVYLCASSFLTGQETQYFGPGTRLLVL.

The chain employs TRBV12-5 and TRBJ1-6; TRBD1 aligns across 8 bases. Trimming cost V 6 bases and J 9 bases; bases outside gene matches: 10. CDR1 LGHNT and CDR2 FRNRAP come from the germline V gene. The CDR3 runs to 15 residues. CDR3 coding DNA: TGTGCTAGTGGCCTGGATACAGGGGGTGGTTCACCCCTCCACTTT. It yields the protein CASGLDTGGGSPLHF.

The CDR3 DNA sequence: TGTGCCAGCAGCTTAGAAGGCAGCAACGCTGAAGCTTTCTTT. Translated, it gives CASSLEGSNAEAFF. This chain links TRBV11-3 with TRBJ1-1; D gene ambiguous. Germline CDR1 and CDR2: SGHNT and YENEEA. The CDR3 has 14 amino acids. Trimming removed 0 bases at V and 6 bases at J, with 11 bases between.

This clone has more than one count but fewer than ten. CDR3 residues: CASSPPDRRTEAFF. The CDR3 nucleotides read TGTGCCAGCTCACCACCGGACAGAAGGACTGAAGCTTTCTTT. This chain uses TRBV18 with TRBJ1-1; a possible D gene is TRBD1 (6 bases). The CDR3 is made up of 14 amino acids. Per the germline V gene, CDR1 is KGHSH and CDR2 is LQKENI. The V and J ends lost 0 bases and 5 bases respectively, with 10 bases between them.